This entry lists 31 T cell receptor beta chains sequenced from one sample in a study of shared clonotypes between healthy human individuals. Sequenced by immunoSEQ multiplex PCR; TCRdb stores in-frame clones only, minus some. The data contain roughly 2.5 million clones, just over 90% of them singletons. Source material: naive CD4+ T cells sorted from blood. Noted subset: CD45RA+ positively selected. Every receptor here comes from a man in his late teens or twenties in good health.

V usage is TRBV2 and J usage is TRBJ2-3, with D tentatively TRBD2 (6 bases). Trimming stripped 6 bases from V and 6 bases from J, with 19 bases between. There are 15 residues in the CDR3. The germline gives CDR1 SNHLY, CDR2 FYNNEI. CDR3 sequence reads: CASSTGDRTLDTQYF. CDR3 nucleotide sequence: TGTGCCAGCAGCACGGGGGATCGGACCTTGGATACGCAGTATTTT.

Note on this clone: This sample includes further DNA sequences coding for the same CDR3. The genes are TRBV7-2 and TRBJ2-5; TRBD2 matches 8 bases. The length of the CDR3 is 15 residues. The junction had 7 bases not matched to a gene; V was cut back by 2 bases and J by 5 bases. Germline V gives CDR1 SGHTA, CDR2 FQGNSA. The CDR3 bases are TGTGCCAGCAGCTTAACTAGCGGTTCGAGGGAGACCCAGTACTTC. Translated, it gives CASSLTSGSRETQYF.

This rearrangement joins TRBV10-2 to TRBJ2-1, with TRBD2 identical over 11 bases. Germline CDR1 and CDR2: WSHSY and SAAADI. The CDR3 extends over 16 amino acids. The V gene end was trimmed by 6 bases and the J gene end by 3 bases; junction bases not matched to a gene: 7. For the CDR3, the DNA is TGCGCCAGCAGGGAACTAGCGGGGGATTACTACAATGAGCAGTTCTTC. Amino acid sequence: CASRELAGDYYNEQFF.

This rearrangement joins TRBV5-1 to TRBJ1-2; unclear D gene. V was trimmed by 1 base and J by 6 bases, leaving 13 bases between them. CDR3 length: 14 amino acids. CDR1 SGHRS and CDR2 YFSETQ come from the germline V gene. The CDR3 loop is CASSLYSNPNGYTF. The CDR3, as DNA: TGCGCCAGCAGCTTGTACTCTAACCCAAATGGCTACACCTTC.

The chain couples TRBV5-6 to TRBJ2-4; D perhaps matches TRBD1 (6 bases). The germline CDR1 and CDR2 sequences are SGHDT and YYEEEE. The CDR3 is made up of 16 amino acids. With 1 base removed from V and 7 bases from J, the gap between germline ends came to 18 bases. In nucleotides, the CDR3 is TGTGCCAGCAGCTTGAATATTGGGGGCCCGGGGAACATTCAGTACTTC. It specifies CASSLNIGGPGNIQYF.

The chain carries TRBV11-2 and TRBJ2-3; possible D gene TRBD2, 5 bases. V lost 2 bases and J 2 bases, leaving 17 bases between the germline ends. In germline, CDR1 is SGHAT, CDR2 FQNNGV. The CDR3 covers 17 residues. The CDR3 region is CASSLPLRGLNTDTQYF. CDR3 nucleotide sequence: TGTGCCAGCAGCTTACCCCTCCGCGGGCTAAACACAGATACGCAGTATTTT.

The chain employs TRBV18 and TRBJ2-7; 10 bases are shared with TRBD2. CDR3 length: 16 amino acids. Germline-derived CDR1 and CDR2 are KGHSH and LQKENI. V gave up 3 bases and J gave up 2 bases; unmatched junction bases: 7. The CDR3 DNA reads TGTGCCAGCTCACCGTCTAGCGGGAGTAGGACCTACGAGCAGTACTTC. This translates into CASSPSSGSRTYEQYF.

The V gene is TRBV6-6, the J gene TRBJ1-3; 9 bases agree with TRBD1. The CDR3 totals 14 residues. CDR1 is MNHNY, CDR2 SVGAGI, per germline (reference sequence). The J segment lost 0 bases and the V segment lost 7 bases, leaving 1 base of the junction unmatched. The CDR3 loop reads CASKTGGSGNTIYF. Written as DNA, the CDR3 is TGTGCCAGCAAGACAGGGGGCTCTGGAAACACCATATATTTT.

This chain uses TRBV9 with TRBJ2-2, with D possibly matching TRBD1 (5 bases). V shed 4 bases and J shed 6 bases, with 10 bases lying between them. This CDR3 has 13 residues. Germline CDR1 reads SGDLS; CDR2 reads YYNGEE. CDR3 protein: CASSINRSGELFF. The CDR3 bases are TGTGCCAGCAGCATAAACAGGTCCGGGGAGCTGTTTTTT.

This chain connects TRBV30 to TRBJ2-7; 7 nucleotides agree with TRBD1. Germline V CDR1 and CDR2: GTSNPN, SVGIG (reference sequence). The CDR3 is 12 residues long. J lost 2 bases, V lost 6 bases, and 4 bases had no gene match. The CDR3 spells CACHGTAYEQYF. In DNA form, the CDR3 reads TGTGCCTGCCATGGGACAGCCTACGAGCAGTACTTC.

The chain combines TRBV19 with TRBJ2-3; 7 bases map to TRBD2. The CDR3 has 15 amino acids. Germline V gene data show CDR1 as LNHDA and CDR2 as SQIVND (reference sequence). Trimming cost V 6 bases and J 5 bases; bases outside gene matches: 11. CDR3 sequence (DNA): TGTGCCAGTAGACGCAGGGCGGGAGATGGAGATACGCAGTATTTT. Its translation is CASRRRAGDGDTQYF.

The chain links TRBV19 to TRBJ2-5, with D possibly TRBD2 on 5 matching bases. Trimming removed 1 base from V and 4 bases from J, with 13 bases in between. This CDR3 contains 15 residues. Germline V gene sequence: CDR1 LNHDA, CDR2 SQIVND (reference sequence). The CDR3 DNA reads TGTGCCAGTAGTATAGTTCGAGGGCTGGGAGAGACCCAGTACTTC. This translates into CASSIVRGLGETQYF.

V is TRBV11-2 and J is TRBJ2-5, with a tentative D call TRBD2 (6 bases). The CDR3 is made up of 16 amino acids. V was clipped by 3 bases and J by 5 bases, with 19 bases between them. The V gene's germline CDR1 is SGHAT and CDR2 FQNNGV. CDR3 coding DNA: TGTGCCAGCAGCTTCGGGGGAACCGGGCCTGGGGAGACCCAGTACTTC. Translation gives CASSFGGTGPGETQYF.

The chain combines TRBV7-9 with TRBJ2-7, with 11 bases lining up with TRBD2. Trimming removed 5 bases from V and 6 bases from J; junction bases left unmatched: 6. The CDR3 sequence is 14 residues long. CDR1 is SEHNR and CDR2 is FQNEAQ in the germline V gene (reference sequence). The CDR3 here is CASSNLAGGCEQYF. The CDR3 DNA sequence: TGTGCCAGCAGCAACCTAGCGGGAGGATGCGAGCAGTACTTC.

The chain recombines TRBV28 with TRBJ1-2, with D maybe TRBD1 (5 bases). V lost 2 bases and J lost 8, with 12 bases in between. Germline CDR1 MDHEN, CDR2 SYDVKM. The length of the CDR3 is 13 residues. The CDR3 loop reads CASSLKTAGGYTF. CDR3 nucleotides: TGTGCCAGCAGTTTAAAGACAGCGGGGGGCTACACCTTC.

This chain joins TRBV10-1 and TRBJ2-3; TRBD2 aligns across 9 bases. After removal of 3 bases from V and 0 bases from J, the junction contained 10 bases not matched to a gene. The germline CDR1 and CDR2 sequences are WNHNN and SYGVQD (reference sequence). The CDR3 consists of 18 residues. The CDR3, as DNA: TGCGCCAGCAGTGACCCGGGGCTAGCGGGATCTAGCACAGATACGCAGTATTTT. It codes for CASSDPGLAGSSTDTQYF.

This chain joins TRBV2 and TRBJ2-1; 8 positions match TRBD2. This CDR3 has 15 amino acids. CDR1 SNHLY and CDR2 FYNNEI come from the germline V gene. V gave up 4 bases and J gave up 10 bases; unmatched junction bases: 12. CDR3 in amino acids: CASSGAGGGMGEQFF. The CDR3 DNA is TGTGCCAGCAGTGGGGCGGGGGGCGGTATGGGCGAGCAGTTCTTC.

The V gene is TRBV19, the J gene TRBJ2-7; D is unresolved. This CDR3 has 13 residues. CDR1 LNHDA and CDR2 SQIVND come from the germline V gene (reference sequence). V was clipped by 3 bases and J by 1 base, with 7 bases between them. The CDR3 coding sequence is TGTGCCAGTAGTATTCTGGCTTCCTACGAGCAGTACTTC. It translates to CASSILASYEQYF.

The V gene is TRBV6-5, the J gene TRBJ1-1; 7 nucleotides agree with TRBD1. The CDR3 consists of 14 residues. V shed 2 bases, J shed 1 base, and the junction held 1 base outside the gene matches. Germline V gene lookup returns CDR1 MNHEY and CDR2 SVGAGI. CDR3 in DNA: TGTGCCAGCAGTTACGACAGGGCGAACACTGAAGCTTTCTTT. Amino acid sequence: CASSYDRANTEAFF.

The chain joins TRBV28 to TRBJ2-2; 8 bases line up with TRBD2. The J segment lost 4 bases and the V segment lost 6 bases, leaving 4 bases of the junction unmatched. This CDR3 has 14 residues. CDR1 is MDHEN, CDR2 SYDVKM, per germline. The DNA of the CDR3 is TGTGCCAGCAGCCCGGGGGGGGGCACCGGGGAGCTGTTTTTT. It encodes CASSPGGGTGELFF.

This clone was found once. Other DNA sequences in the sample encode the same CDR3. V is TRBV11-2 and J is TRBJ2-1; D might be TRBD2 (6 bases). V was shortened by 5 bases and J by 0 bases, with 8 bases between the two germline ends. The CDR3 is made up of 14 amino acids. Germline CDR1 and CDR2: SGHAT and FQNNGV. CDR3 coding DNA: TGTGCCAGCAGCCGGGACTCCTCCTACAATGAGCAGTTCTTC. Translated, it gives CASSRDSSYNEQFF.

This clone has only a few counts. This chain links TRBV10-3 with TRBJ1-1; D might be TRBD1 (6 bases). This CDR3 contains 14 residues. The V end lost 0 bases, the J end lost 6 bases, and 11 bases lay between the germline ends. In germline, CDR1 is ENHRY, CDR2 SYGVKD. CDR3 in DNA: TGTGCCATCAGTGAGTCCGGAGACAGGTCTGAAGCTTTCTTT. Translated: CAISESGDRSEAFF.

About this clone itself: Other DNA sequences from this sample encode an identical CDR3 as well. This chain links TRBV29-1 with TRBJ1-2; D is uncertain. The V gene's germline CDR1 is SQVTM and CDR2 ANQGSEA. Trimming removed 3 bases at V and 2 bases at J, with 7 bases between. CDR3 length equals 12 residues. The CDR3 sequence: CSVEIGNYGYTF. CDR3 coding DNA: TGCAGCGTTGAGATAGGGAACTATGGCTACACCTTC.

V and J are TRBV18 and TRBJ1-5, with a possible D match to TRBD1 (5 bases). The ends were cut back, 2 bases at V and 4 bases at J, with 6 bases in the middle. The CDR3 extends over 13 amino acids. The germline V gene has CDR1 KGHSH and CDR2 LQKENI. DNA of the CDR3: TGTGCCAGCTCACCATGGGGGAATCAGCCCCAGCATTTT. Translating gives CASSPWGNQPQHF.

The V and J genes are TRBV5-1 and TRBJ2-2, with a possible D match to TRBD1 (5 bases). The V gene lost 4 bases and the J gene lost 4 bases, with 11 bases spanning the gap. There are 14 residues in the CDR3. The germline V gene has CDR1 SGHRS and CDR2 YFSETQ. The CDR3 DNA reads TGCGCCAGCAGCGCCAGGGTATCCACCGGGGAGCTGTTTTTT. Translated: CASSARVSTGELFF.

The chain uses TRBV7-2 and TRBJ2-1, with 12 positions matching TRBD2. The CDR3 runs to 16 residues. Unmatched junction bases numbered 5, after V lost 3 bases and J lost 5 bases. Germline assignment: CDR1 SGHTA and CDR2 FQGNSA. CDR3 sequence (DNA): TGTGCCAGCAGCTTCGAACTAGCGGGGGGTAACAATGAGCAGTTCTTC. Translating it yields CASSFELAGGNNEQFF.

This chain connects TRBV7-2 to TRBJ2-1; 10 bases match TRBD2. V was clipped by 1 base and J by 9 bases; unmatched bases: 9. The CDR3 runs 16 residues. In germline, CDR1 is SGHTA, CDR2 FQGNSA. The CDR3 region has the DNA TGTGCCAGCAGCTTAGTTTCCAGCGGGGGGGAAACTGAGCAGTTCTTC. Protein: CASSLVSSGGETEQFF.

This sequence joins TRBV30 and TRBJ1-4; D gene unclear. V lost 8 bases and J 8 bases, leaving 21 bases between the germline ends. CDR3 length equals 14 residues. CDR1 GTSNPN and CDR2 SVGIG come from the germline V gene (reference sequence). The CDR3 region is CALDPSGSGEKLFF. The CDR3 bases are TGTGCCCTCGATCCCTCCGGGAGCGGGGAAAAACTGTTTTTT.

As to this clone: The same CDR3 also results from other DNA sequences found in this sample. V is TRBV6-6 and J is TRBJ1-1; D uncertain. With 2 bases removed from V and 0 bases from J, the gap between germline ends came to 7 bases. There are 14 residues in the CDR3. The germline gives CDR1 MNHNY, CDR2 SVGAGI (reference sequence). The CDR3 spells CASSYPEMNTEAFF. As DNA, the CDR3 is TGTGCCAGCAGTTACCCAGAGATGAACACTGAAGCTTTCTTT.

The chain couples TRBV18 to TRBJ2-5; 9 bases are shared with TRBD2. Germline trimming cut 5 bases from V and 4 bases from J; bases unmatched to any gene: 11. The CDR3 contains 16 residues. CDR1 is KGHSH, CDR2 LQKENI, per germline. The CDR3 nucleotides read TGTGCCAGCTCATCTTTAGCGGGAGCTTTTGGAGAGACCCAGTACTTC. Its protein is CASSSLAGAFGETQYF.

This clone was detected only once. The V call is TRBV5-1, the J call TRBJ2-1; 9 nucleotides agree with TRBD1. Trimming at V came to 5 bases and at J to 7 bases, leaving 10 bases not matched to a gene. The CDR3 loop spans 15 amino acids. CDR1 is SGHRS and CDR2 is YFSETQ in the germline V gene. For the CDR3, the DNA is TGCGCCAGCAGACCCGGACAGGGGAATAGGAATGAGCAGTTCTTC. It encodes CASRPGQGNRNEQFF.